The clone carrying this T cell receptor beta chain was counted a few times. Its antigen is unidentified. 5'RACE template switching added a universal primer site and UMIs to TCR cDNA. A single record per CDR3 protein comes from TCRdb applying MiXCR to the 5' RACE reads. The sample carries hundreds of thousands of distinct CDR3 sequences, about 13% recorded once. This sample is drawn from a study of T cells after yellow fever vaccination. Study overall: Low-cell-number fractions were prepared with SMART-Seq v4 Ultra Low Input.

This CDR3 has 13 residues. The V end was cut by 5 bases, the J end by 2 bases, with 9 bases between. Germline V lookup: CDR1 SEHNR, CDR2 FQNEAQ (reference sequence). Whole-study findings and limits: Weaker overall was a secondary response that nonetheless peaked faster, on day 5 versus 15. Contamination by abundant bulk-population clonotypes could be present in FACS-sorted repertoires.

The chain has TRBV7-9 and TRBJ1-1; TRBD1 is a possible D gene (6 bases). The specimen comprised PBMCs, sampled on the day of the yellow fever booster vaccination. The TCR comes from a man aged 30 to 39 who received the YFV17D yellow fever vaccine. CDR3 in amino acids: CASSQQGNTEAFF. The CDR3, as DNA: TGTGCCAGCAGCCAACAGGGTAACACTGAAGCTTTCTTT.